Listed below are T cell receptor beta chains from one sample, sequenced in a study of T cell responses to AZD1222 COVID-19 vaccine. Generated by immunoSEQ multiplex PCR, the TCRdb table keeps only in-frame clones and is missing some. The sample shows about 97,000 clones, around 89% of them seen only once. Here the sequenced sample was peripheral blood, taken on day 0 of AZD1222 vaccination. The receptor source for this set is an adult in good health. The CDR3 runs from the conserved cysteine through the conserved F or W. Some rows mark clone size as missing; the rest say once, few, many or name a class of expanded clone.

v_call	clone_size	j_call	cdr3_aa
TRBV7-2	-	TRBJ2-7	CASSISGDYEQYF
TRBV2	-	TRBJ1-5	CASSEAGVQPQHF
TRBV18	-	TRBJ1-3	CASSPRGTGAGNTIYF
TRBV28	-	TRBJ2-7	CASSPDRTGEQYF
TRBV3-1/TRBV3-2	-	TRBJ2-6	CASSQGVGNSGANVLTF
TRBV7-9	-	TRBJ2-1	CASSETSGNEQFF
TRBV24-1	-	TRBJ2-5	CATSDSSGAQETQYF
TRBV7-2	-	TRBJ2-1	CASRTSGSGNEQFF
TRBV6-6	-	TRBJ1-6	CASRYRGRNSPLHF
TRBV13	-	TRBJ1-3	CASSLAGRASGNTIYF
TRBV16	-	TRBJ2-7	CASSPQGGISGEQYF
TRBV24-1	-	TRBJ2-3	CATSEGAVDTQYF
TRBV24-1	-	TRBJ2-1	CATSDPLGYNEQFF
TRBV5-1	-	TRBJ2-3	CASSLATSGGDTQYF
TRBV5-4	-	TRBJ1-5	CASSSGGGGQPQHF
TRBV5-1	-	TRBJ1-5	CASSLGTADKPQHF
TRBV12-3/TRBV12-4	-	TRBJ1-2	CASSGDRGGYTF
TRBV6-6	-	TRBJ2-1	CASSPQGLAGPRGENEQFF
TRBV6-5	-	TRBJ2-7	CASSYQTGVSYEQYF
TRBV3-1/TRBV3-2	-	TRBJ2-1	CASSLSGSGHNEQFF
TRBV5-1	-	TRBJ1-1	CASSTGATTEAFF
TRBV7-3	-	TRBJ2-6	CASSREGSGANVLTF
TRBV7-2	few	TRBJ2-1	CASKEGGGYNEQFF
TRBV7-2	-	TRBJ2-5	CASSDTGTIYSQETQYF
TRBV18	-	TRBJ2-7	CASSLGLAGEQYF
TRBV5-1	-	TRBJ2-5	CASSTGQTQETQYF
TRBV13	-	TRBJ2-7	CASSARGGEQYF
TRBV28	-	TRBJ2-5	CASSQPGGGGTKKETQYF
TRBV5-8	-	TRBJ1-6	CASSLDPGNSPLHF